A selection of T cell receptor beta chains follows, all from one sample in a study of T cells after posttransplantation cyclophosphamide. The protocol was immunoSEQ multiplex PCR, while the TCRdb copy is restricted to in-frame clones and leaves out a portion. The sample gives more than 10,000 clones, about 85% of which show up once; 0.65% to 0.85% is in the top ten. Material for sequencing was memory CD4+ T cells sorted from PBMCs. The receptors were sampled from a man aged 50-60 years in good health, CMV-negative, and a related stem cell transplant donor. Each CDR3 is given with its conserved first and last residue. The D gene is left open where the match is weak. Clone size, where shown, is once, few, many, or a class for clones that have expanded.

>TRBV7-2|NA|TRBJ2-7|TRBD1|15
TGTGCCAGCAGCCCGCAGACAGGGGGCCCCTACGAGCAGTACTTC
CASSPQTGGPYEQYF
>TRBV11-2|NA|TRBJ1-3|NA|17
TGTGCCAGCAGCTTTCCCGTCGATTTACGGGCTGGAAACACCATATATTTT
CASSFPVDLRAGNTIYF
>TRBV5-4|NA|TRBJ2-1|TRBD1|15
TGTGCCAGCAGTCGCGCCGGGACAGGGGTAAATGAGCAGTTCTTC
CASSRAGTGVNEQFF
>TRBV2|NA|TRBJ2-7|TRBD1|13
TGTGCCAGCAGGATGGGGACAGCTTACGAGCAGTACTTC
CASRMGTAYEQYF
>TRBV5-1|NA|TRBJ2-2|NA|12
TGCGCCAGCAGCTTACAGTCCGGGGAGCTGTTTTTT
CASSLQSGELFF
>TRBV7-9|NA|TRBJ1-2|NA|16
TGTGCCAGCAGTGGCTCATCTCGCCTGACTAACTATGGCTACACCTTC
CASSGSSRLTNYGYTF
>TRBV29-1|once|TRBJ1-1|TRBD1|13
TGCAGCGTGGGACAGGGGGTGAGCACTGAAGCTTTCTTT
CSVGQGVSTEAFF
>TRBV25-1|NA|TRBJ1-3|NA|17
TGTGCCAGCAGTAGCCTAGGGGAGGGCCACTCTGGAAACACCATATATTTT
CASSSLGEGHSGNTIYF
>TRBV6-6|NA|TRBJ1-2|NA|13
TGTGCCAGCAGTCTAGACAGCTCCTATGGCTACACCTTC
CASSLDSSYGYTF
>TRBV10-3|NA|TRBJ1-6|NA|14
TGTGCCATCAGTTCTTCCGACAGGCCCTTTCCCCTCCACTTT
CAISSSDRPFPLHF
>TRBV19|NA|TRBJ2-1|NA|12
TGTGCCAGTAGCGGGTACCACAATGAGCAGTTCTTC
CASSGYHNEQFF
>TRBV29-1|NA|TRBJ2-3|NA|12
TGCAGCGATGGCGGGGCCTCAGATACGCAGTATTTT
CSDGGASDTQYF
>TRBV7-6|NA|TRBJ2-1|TRBD2|16
TGTGCCAGCAGCCCGCAACTAGCGGGAGGCCACAATGAGCAGTTCTTC
CASSPQLAGGHNEQFF
>TRBV5-1|NA|TRBJ2-5|TRBD2|15
TGCGCCAGCAGCTTTGGGACTAGCGGGGGGGAGACCCAGTACTTC
CASSFGTSGGETQYF
>TRBV29-1|NA|TRBJ2-5|NA|11
TGCAGCGTTGGCGAGGGAGAGACCCAGTACTTC
CSVGEGETQYF
>TRBV6-5|NA|TRBJ1-4|NA|12
TGTGCCAGCGGGCGGGTTAATGAAAAACTGTTTTTT
CASGRVNEKLFF
>TRBV25-1|once|TRBJ2-2|TRBD2|15
TGTGCCAGCAGAAGGGGCAGCGGGGTGCCAGAGGAGCTGTTTTTT
CASRRGSGVPEELFF
>TRBV5-6|NA|TRBJ2-7|TRBD1|13
TGTGCCAGCAGCTTGAGGGGGCTCAACGAGCAGTACTTC
CASSLRGLNEQYF
>TRBV7-9|NA|TRBJ2-6|TRBD1|18
TGTGCCAGCAGCTTGGGGACAGGGCATAAAGGTGGGGCCAACGTCCTGACTTTC
CASSLGTGHKGGANVLTF
>TRBV5-1|NA|TRBJ2-7|NA|12
TGCGCCAGCAGGCAGGCGAACTACGAGCAGTACTTC
CASRQANYEQYF
>TRBV19|NA|TRBJ2-5|TRBD2|18
TGTGCCAGTAGTCCTGTCTCCGGGACTAGCGGGAGCAAAGAGACCCAGTACTTC
CASSPVSGTSGSKETQYF